Listed here is a single T cell receptor (beta chain). Its target is unknown. Per the germline V gene, CDR1 is SGHTA and CDR2 is FQGNSA. V gave up 1 base and J gave up 4 bases, with 13 bases separating them. The CDR3 contains 16 residues. The TCRbeta library incorporated unique molecular identifiers. MiXCR, run by TCRdb on the PCR reads, gives a single entry per CDR3 protein. Of fewer than 550,000 distinct CDR3 sequences detected, roughly 10% appear once; the ten largest clones hold approximately 15%. The data were taken from a study of T-cell reconstitution after alpha-beta-depleted transplantation in children. Notes on the study in general: Reportedly, only several hundred clones from non-depleted graft cells drove alpha-beta T-cell counts at about two months. Newly produced T cells mostly accounted for T-cell counts and diversity one year post-transplant. At day 60, the high TCRbeta diversity found in some patients originated from recipient T cells and thymic progenitors that had survived.

The origin of this receptor is a female patient aged 2-15 years who had a stem cell transplant for aplastic anemia, so the T cells may come from the graft donor. The sample consisted of PBMCs, mostly from graft donor cells, taken 180 days after TCRalphabeta/CD19-depleted stem cell transplant. This chain connects TRBV7-2 to TRBJ1-4; D might be TRBD1 (6 bases). The CDR3 here is CASSLVSGARNEKLFF. The DNA for the CDR3 is TGTGCCAGCAGCTTAGTTTCAGGGGCCCGTAATGAAAAACTGTTTTTT.